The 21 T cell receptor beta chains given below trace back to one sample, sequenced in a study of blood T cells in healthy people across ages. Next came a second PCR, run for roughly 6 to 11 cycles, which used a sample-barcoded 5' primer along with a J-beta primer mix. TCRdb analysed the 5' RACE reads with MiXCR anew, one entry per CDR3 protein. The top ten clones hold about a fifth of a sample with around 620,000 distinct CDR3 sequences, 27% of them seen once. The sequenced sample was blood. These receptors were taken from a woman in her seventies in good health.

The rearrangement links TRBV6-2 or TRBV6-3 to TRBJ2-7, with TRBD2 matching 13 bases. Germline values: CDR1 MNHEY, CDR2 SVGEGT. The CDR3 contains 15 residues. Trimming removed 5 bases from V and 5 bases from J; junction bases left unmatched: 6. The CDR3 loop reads CASSTRLAGGHEQYF. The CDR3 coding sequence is TGTGCCAGCAGTACCCGACTAGCGGGGGGCCACGAGCAGTACTTC.

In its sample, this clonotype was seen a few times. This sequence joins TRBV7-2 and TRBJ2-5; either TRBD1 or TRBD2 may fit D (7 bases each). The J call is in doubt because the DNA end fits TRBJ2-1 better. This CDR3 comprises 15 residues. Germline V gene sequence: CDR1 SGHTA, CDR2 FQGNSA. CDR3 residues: CASKPQGGVGNEQFF. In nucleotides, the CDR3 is TGTGCCAGCAAACCCCAGGGGGGGGTAGGCAATGAGCAGTTCTTC.

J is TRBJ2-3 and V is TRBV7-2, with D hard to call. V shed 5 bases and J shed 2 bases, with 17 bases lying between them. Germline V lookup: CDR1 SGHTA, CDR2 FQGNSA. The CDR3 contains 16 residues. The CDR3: CASSPRTLTYTDTQYF. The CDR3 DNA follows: TGTGCCAGCAGCCCCCGGACCCTTACCTACACAGATACGCAGTATTTT.

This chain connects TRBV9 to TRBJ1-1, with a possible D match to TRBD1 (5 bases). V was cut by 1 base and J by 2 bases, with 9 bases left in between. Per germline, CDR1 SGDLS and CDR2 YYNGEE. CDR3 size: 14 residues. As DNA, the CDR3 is TGTGCCAGCAGCGTAACAGGATTTAACACTGAAGCTTTCTTT. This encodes CASSVTGFNTEAFF. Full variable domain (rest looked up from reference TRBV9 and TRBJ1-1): DSGVTQTPKHLITATGQRVTLRCSPRSGDLSVYWYQQSLDQGLQFLIQYYNGEERAKGNILERFSAQQFPDLHSELNLSSLELGDSALYFCASSVTGFNTEAFFGQGTRLTVV.

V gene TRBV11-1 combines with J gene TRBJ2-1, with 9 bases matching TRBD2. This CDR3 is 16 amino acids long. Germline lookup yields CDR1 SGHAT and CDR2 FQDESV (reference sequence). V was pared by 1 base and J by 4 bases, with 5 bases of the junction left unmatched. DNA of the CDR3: TGTGCCAGCAGCTTAGTCGCGGGAGGGCCATACAATGAGCAGTTCTTC. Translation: CASSLVAGGPYNEQFF.

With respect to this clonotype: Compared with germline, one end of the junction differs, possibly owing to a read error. The DNA for the CDR3 is TGTGCCAGCAGCTTGGCCGAATATGGAAACACCTTATATTTT. As protein: CASSLAEYGNTLYF. The chain couples TRBV5-6 to TRBJ1-3; D is uncertain. Germline CDR1 is SGHDT and CDR2 is YYEEEE. The CDR3 spans 14 residues.

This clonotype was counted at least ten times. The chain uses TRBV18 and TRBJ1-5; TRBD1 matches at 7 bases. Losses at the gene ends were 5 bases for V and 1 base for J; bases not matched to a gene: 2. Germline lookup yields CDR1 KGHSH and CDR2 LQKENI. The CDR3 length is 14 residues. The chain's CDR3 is CASSSRGSNQPQHF. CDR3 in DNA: TGTGCCAGCTCATCCAGGGGGAGCAATCAGCCCCAGCATTTT.

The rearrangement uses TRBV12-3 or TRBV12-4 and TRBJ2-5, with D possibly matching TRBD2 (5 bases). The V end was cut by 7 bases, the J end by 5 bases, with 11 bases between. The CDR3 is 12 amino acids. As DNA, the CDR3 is TGTGCCAGCAAAAGTACGGGGGAGACCCAGTACTTC. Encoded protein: CASKSTGETQYF.

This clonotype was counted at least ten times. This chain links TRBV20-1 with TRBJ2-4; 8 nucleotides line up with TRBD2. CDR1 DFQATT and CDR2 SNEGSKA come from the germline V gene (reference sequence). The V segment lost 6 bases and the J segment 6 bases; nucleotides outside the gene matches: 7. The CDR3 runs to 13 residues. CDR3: CSARVGGANIQYF. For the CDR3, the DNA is TGCAGTGCGCGGGTCGGGGGGGCAAACATTCAGTACTTC.

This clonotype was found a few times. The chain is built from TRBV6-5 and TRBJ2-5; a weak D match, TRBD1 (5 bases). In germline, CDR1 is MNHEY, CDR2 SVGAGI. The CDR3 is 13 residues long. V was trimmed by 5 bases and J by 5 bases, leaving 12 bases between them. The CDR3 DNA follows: TGTGCCAGCAGTAGGACAAAGTATGAGACCCAGTACTTC. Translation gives CASSRTKYETQYF.

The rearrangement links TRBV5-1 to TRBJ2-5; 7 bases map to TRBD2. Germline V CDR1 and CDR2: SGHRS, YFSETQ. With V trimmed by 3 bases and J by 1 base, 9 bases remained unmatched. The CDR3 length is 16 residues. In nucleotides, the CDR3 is TGCGCCAGCAGCTCCCGACCTCTAGCGGCCCAAGAGACCCAGTACTTC. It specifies CASSSRPLAAQETQYF.

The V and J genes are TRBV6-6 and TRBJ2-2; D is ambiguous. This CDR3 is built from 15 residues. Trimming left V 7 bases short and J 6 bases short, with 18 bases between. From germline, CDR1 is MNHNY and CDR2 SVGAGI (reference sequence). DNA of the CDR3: TGTGCCAGCACCAGACCGGATCCTGGGGCCGGGGAGCTGTTTTTT. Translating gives CASTRPDPGAGELFF.

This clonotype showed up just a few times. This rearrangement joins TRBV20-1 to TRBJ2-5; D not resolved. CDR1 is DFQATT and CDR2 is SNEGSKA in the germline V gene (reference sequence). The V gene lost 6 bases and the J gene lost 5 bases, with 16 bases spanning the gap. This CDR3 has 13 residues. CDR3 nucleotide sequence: TGCAGTGCGCAAATACCCTCTGGCGAGACCCAGTACTTC. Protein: CSAQIPSGETQYF.

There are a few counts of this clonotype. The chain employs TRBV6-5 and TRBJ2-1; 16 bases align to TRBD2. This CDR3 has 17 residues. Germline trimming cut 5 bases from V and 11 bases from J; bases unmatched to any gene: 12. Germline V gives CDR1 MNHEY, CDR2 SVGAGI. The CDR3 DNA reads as TGTGCCAGCAGTCACCCATATGGGACTAGCGGGGGGGATAAGCAGTTCTTC. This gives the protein CASSHPYGTSGGDKQFF.

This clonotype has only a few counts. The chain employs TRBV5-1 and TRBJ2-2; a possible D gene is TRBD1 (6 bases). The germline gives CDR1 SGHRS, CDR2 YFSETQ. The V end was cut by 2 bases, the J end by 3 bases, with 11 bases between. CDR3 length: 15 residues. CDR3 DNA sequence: TGCGCCAGCAGCTTCCTGGACAGCTACACCGGGGAGCTGTTTTTT. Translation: CASSFLDSYTGELFF.

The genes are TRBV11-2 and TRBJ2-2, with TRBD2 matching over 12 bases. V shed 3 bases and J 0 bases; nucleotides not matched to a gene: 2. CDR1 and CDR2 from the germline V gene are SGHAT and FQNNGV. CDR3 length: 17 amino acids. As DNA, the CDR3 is TGTGCCAGCAGCTTCACTAGCGGGGGGTCGAACACCGGGGAGCTGTTTTTT. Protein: CASSFTSGGSNTGELFF.

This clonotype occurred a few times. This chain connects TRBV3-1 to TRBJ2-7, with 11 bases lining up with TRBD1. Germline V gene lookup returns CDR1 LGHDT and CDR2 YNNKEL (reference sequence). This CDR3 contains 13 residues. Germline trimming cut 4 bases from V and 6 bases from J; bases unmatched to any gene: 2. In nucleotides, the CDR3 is TGTGCCAGCAGCCTCGGGACAGGGGGCGAGCAGTACTTC. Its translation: CASSLGTGGEQYF.

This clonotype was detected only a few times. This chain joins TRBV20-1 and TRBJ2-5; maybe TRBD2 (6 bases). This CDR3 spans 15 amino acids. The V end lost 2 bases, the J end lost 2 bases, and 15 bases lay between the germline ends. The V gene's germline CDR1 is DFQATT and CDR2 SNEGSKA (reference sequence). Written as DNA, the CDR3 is TGCAGTGCTAGAAATCCCGGGAGAGCACAAGAGACCCAGTACTTC. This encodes CSARNPGRAQETQYF.

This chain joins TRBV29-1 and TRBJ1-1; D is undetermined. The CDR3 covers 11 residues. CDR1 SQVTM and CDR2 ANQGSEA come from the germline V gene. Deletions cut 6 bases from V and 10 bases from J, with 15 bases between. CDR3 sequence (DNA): TGCAGCGTGGGAGGTGTGTCGGGAGCTTTCTTT. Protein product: CSVGGVSGAFF.

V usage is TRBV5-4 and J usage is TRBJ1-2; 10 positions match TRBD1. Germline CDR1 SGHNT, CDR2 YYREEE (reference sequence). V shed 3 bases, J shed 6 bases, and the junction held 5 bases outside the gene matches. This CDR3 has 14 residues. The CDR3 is CASSSLDRGNGYTF. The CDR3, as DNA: TGTGCCAGCAGCTCCCTGGACAGGGGGAATGGCTACACCTTC.

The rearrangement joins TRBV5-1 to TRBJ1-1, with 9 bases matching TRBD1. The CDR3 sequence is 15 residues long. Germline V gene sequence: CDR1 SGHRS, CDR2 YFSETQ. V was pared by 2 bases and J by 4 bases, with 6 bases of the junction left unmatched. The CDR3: CASSLLQGAGTEAFF. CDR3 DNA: TGCGCCAGCAGCTTATTACAGGGGGCTGGCACTGAAGCTTTCTTT. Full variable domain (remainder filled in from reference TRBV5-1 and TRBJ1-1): KAGVTQTPRYLIKTRGQQVTLSCSPISGHRSVSWYQQTPGQGLQFLFEYFSETQRNKGNFPGRFSGRQFSNSRSEMNVSTLELGDSALYLCASSLLQGAGTEAFFGQGTRLTVV.